The present T cell receptor beta chain was sequenced within a study of CD8+CD57+ T cells in acquired aplastic anemia. About the study: The sorted CD4+ and CD8+ cells yielded an average approximately 3.2 ug of DNA.

This clonotype was found many times. Profiles of TCR beta VDJ and CDR3 were generated from a genomic DNA template. Using its own MiXCR run on the reads, TCRdb lists one record per CDR3 protein. The data show over 150,000 distinct CDR3 sequences, roughly 47% seen once. The source material was sorted CD4+, CD8+, or CD8+CD57+ T cells (not recorded which) from PBMCs. The receptor's source is a human donor in good health.

CDR3 nucleotides: TGTGCCACCATAGGGATACGGGAGCAGTACTTC. This encodes CATIGIREQYF. This chain links TRBV15 with TRBJ2-7; D not certain. The CDR3 loop spans 11 amino acids. The ends were cut back, 7 bases at V and 7 bases at J, with 11 bases in the middle. Germline V lookup: CDR1 LNHNV, CDR2 YYDKDF (reference sequence).